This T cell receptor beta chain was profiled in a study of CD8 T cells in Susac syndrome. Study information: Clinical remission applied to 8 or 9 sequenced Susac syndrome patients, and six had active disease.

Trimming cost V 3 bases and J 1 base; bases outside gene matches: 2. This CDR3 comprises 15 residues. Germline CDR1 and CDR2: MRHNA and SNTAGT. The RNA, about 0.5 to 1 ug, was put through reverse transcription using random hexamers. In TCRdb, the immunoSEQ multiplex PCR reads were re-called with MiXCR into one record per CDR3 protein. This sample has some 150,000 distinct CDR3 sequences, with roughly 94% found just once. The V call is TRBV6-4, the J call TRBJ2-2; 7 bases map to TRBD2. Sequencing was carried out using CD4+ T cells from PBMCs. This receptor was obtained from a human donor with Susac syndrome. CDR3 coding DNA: TGTGCCAGCAGTGAGGCTAGCGGGAACACCGGGGAGCTGTTTTTT. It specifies CASSEASGNTGELFF.